This T cell receptor (beta chain) was retrieved from a study of radiotherapy plus CTLA-4 blockade in lung cancer. Assay used: immunoSEQ multiplex PCR; TCRdb lists only in-frame clones, some missing. The sample holds some 30,000 clones, approximately 81% seen once. V shed 5 bases, J shed 4 bases, and the junction held 14 bases outside the gene matches. This CDR3 is 17 amino acids long. Germline V gives CDR1 SGHTA, CDR2 FQGNSA. The sample was peripheral blood, taken from a patient treated with radiotherapy plus ipilimumab. This clonotype originated in a human donor with non-small cell lung cancer that progressed on radiotherapy plus ipilimumab. This chain links TRBV7-2 with TRBJ2-3, with TRBD1 matching 8 bases. Written as DNA, the CDR3 is TGTGCCAGCAGCCAATACTCGGACAGGGAGGTGGCAGATACGCAGTATTTT. It is translated as CASSQYSDREVADTQYF.